What follows are 4 T cell receptor beta chains derived from one specimen sequenced in a study of siplizumab effects on memory and regulatory T cells. Clones were sequenced by immunoSEQ multiplex PCR, and TCRdb holds only the in-frame ones, with some missing. The profile covers some 100,000 clones, with 90% to 95% appearing a single time and 0.6% to 0.8% taken by the ten largest. The material sequenced was Tregs sorted from blood. The receptors come from a human donor in good health.

This chain connects TRBV5-1 to TRBJ2-7; TRBD1 matches at 7 bases. CDR1 and CDR2 (germline): SGHRS, YFSETQ. V shed 2 bases and J 1 base; nucleotides not matched to a gene: 3. The CDR3 consists of 14 residues. In DNA, the CDR3 is TGCGCCAGCAGCTTTTCAGGGGGATCCTACGAGCAGTACTTC. Translated, it gives CASSFSGGSYEQYF.

V is TRBV7-2 and J is TRBJ2-3; D is uncertain. The V gene's germline CDR1 is SGHTA and CDR2 FQGNSA. V was pared by 1 base and J by 8 bases, with 13 bases between. This CDR3 is built from 14 residues. The CDR3 loop reads CASSLGGRAGTQYF. In DNA, the CDR3 is TGTGCCAGCAGCTTAGGCGGACGGGCCGGTACGCAGTATTTT.

CDR3 bases: TGTGCCAGCAGTGGTCGTGGGTCCTACAATGAGCAGTTCTTC. Its protein is CASSGRGSYNEQFF. This chain joins TRBV6-6 and TRBJ2-1, with D uncertain. Between the trimmed V and J ends, which lost 5 bases and 1 base, there was a span of 9 bases. This CDR3 has 14 residues. CDR1 and CDR2 from the germline V gene are MNHNY and SVGAGI (reference sequence).

This chain joins TRBV11-2 and TRBJ2-4; D gene uncertain. From germline, CDR1 is SGHAT and CDR2 FQNNGV. V was trimmed by 4 bases and J by 3 bases, leaving 16 bases between them. CDR3 length equals 16 residues. The CDR3 sequence is CASSWPEAQIKNIQYF. In DNA, the CDR3 is TGTGCCAGCAGCTGGCCAGAAGCCCAAATCAAAAACATTCAGTACTTC.